Listed below are T cell receptor beta chains from one sample, sequenced in a study of shared clonotypes between healthy human individuals. The assay was immunoSEQ multiplex PCR, and TCRdb's table has in-frame clones only and misses some. The table includes hundreds of thousands of clones, under 80% detected once. The material sequenced was memory CD4+ T cells sorted from blood. These receptors originate from a woman aged 25 to 39 in good health. The CDR3 runs from the conserved cysteine through the conserved F or W. The order of the fields is D gene, clone size, CDR3 length, J gene, V gene, CDR3 protein, CDR3 DNA. D genes are given only for firm matches. Clone size, where shown, is once, few, many, or a class for clones that have expanded.

D: TRBD1
size: .
length: 16
J: TRBJ2-7
V: TRBV5-1
CDR3: CASSLGPTGGTYEQYF
DNA: TGCGCCAGCAGCTTGGGACCAACAGGGGGCACCTACGAGCAGTACTTC

D: .
size: .
length: 13
J: TRBJ1-4
V: TRBV19
CDR3: CASTQGTKEKLFF
DNA: TGTGCCAGTACGCAGGGGACGAAGGAAAAACTGTTTTTT

D: .
size: .
length: 14
J: TRBJ1-3
V: TRBV7-8
CDR3: CASSLSGTGNTIYF
DNA: TGTGCCAGCAGCTTATCGGGAACTGGAAACACCATATATTTT

D: TRBD2
size: .
length: 12
J: TRBJ2-1
V: TRBV10-2
CDR3: CASSEPVAGLFF
DNA: TGCGCCAGCAGTGAGCCGGTAGCGGGACTGTTCTTC

D: .
size: .
length: 14
J: TRBJ1-1
V: TRBV5-1
CDR3: CASSLVQEDTEAFF
DNA: TGCGCCAGCAGCTTGGTTCAGGAGGACACTGAAGCTTTCTTT

D: .
size: .
length: 11
J: TRBJ2-7
V: TRBV10-3
CDR3: CAISPGYEQYF
DNA: TGTGCCATCAGCCCCGGGTACGAGCAGTACTTC

D: .
size: .
length: 14
J: TRBJ1-5
V: TRBV2
CDR3: CASSGGRNSQPQHF
DNA: TGTGCCAGCAGCGGGGGGCGCAATAGTCAGCCCCAGCATTTT

D: .
size: .
length: 15
J: TRBJ1-5
V: TRBV7-9
CDR3: CASSPGTQGLQPQHF
DNA: TGTGCCAGCAGCCCCGGGACCCAGGGGTTACAGCCCCAGCATTTT

D: TRBD2
size: .
length: 15
J: TRBJ2-1
V: TRBV27
CDR3: CASRKGGGFYNEQFF
DNA: TGTGCCAGCAGAAAGGGCGGGGGATTTTACAATGAGCAGTTCTTC

D: TRBD1
size: .
length: 15
J: TRBJ1-2
V: TRBV18
CDR3: CASSQAGTASYGYTF
DNA: TGTGCCAGCTCCCAAGCGGGGACAGCTTCCTATGGCTACACCTTC

D: .
size: .
length: 12
J: TRBJ1-1
V: TRBV7-2
CDR3: CASSLRFLEAFF
DNA: TGTGCCAGCAGCTTAAGATTCCTTGAAGCTTTCTTT

D: TRBD2
size: .
length: 13
J: TRBJ2-5
V: TRBV6-1
CDR3: CASSEGLAETQYF
DNA: TGTGCCAGCAGTGAAGGACTAGCAGAGACCCAGTACTTC

D: TRBD1
size: .
length: 13
J: TRBJ2-7
V: TRBV5-5
CDR3: CASSFWQGDEQYF
DNA: TGTGCCAGCAGCTTTTGGCAGGGGGACGAGCAGTACTTC

D: .
size: few
length: 15
J: TRBJ1-1
V: TRBV27
CDR3: CASSSIDRLNTEAFF
DNA: TGTGCCAGCAGTTCCATCGACAGGCTGAACACTGAAGCTTTCTTT

D: .
size: .
length: 13
J: TRBJ1-5
V: TRBV11-2
CDR3: CASSLGGDQPQHF
DNA: TGTGCCAGCAGCCTGGGCGGGGATCAGCCCCAGCATTTT

D: .
size: .
length: 15
J: TRBJ2-1
V: TRBV27
CDR3: CASSLHYLGPREQFF
DNA: TGTGCCAGCAGTTTACACTACCTCGGGCCCCGGGAGCAGTTCTTC

D: .
size: .
length: 14
J: TRBJ2-7
V: TRBV5-1
CDR3: CASSYIGANYEQYF
DNA: TGCGCCAGCAGCTACATCGGGGCGAACTACGAGCAGTACTTC